This TCR beta chain was sequenced for a study of T cells in Graves' hyperthyroidism and ophthalmopathy. Turning to the study itself: Peripheral blood was taken when the disease was first diagnosed, before any treatment began.

The table lists this clonotype with many counts. Amplified regions were TCR beta CDR3 sequences from RNA transcripts. TCR CDR3 regions were first amplified by RT-PCR with HTBI primers. TCRdb ran MiXCR on the multiplex PCR reads and lists one entry per CDR3 protein. The sample has some 300,000 distinct CDR3 sequences, roughly an eighth seen once; the top ten hold 7% to 9.5%. Stable Graves' hyperthyroidism denoted no ophthalmopathy progression over 18 months. Used for diagnoses were clinical symptoms, serum thyroxine and TRAb, thyroid ultrasound and orbital computed tomography. V lost 2 bases to trimming and J lost 11 bases, with 19 bases between them. The CDR3 totals 15 residues. The germline V gene has CDR1 SGHTS and CDR2 YDEGEE.

This TCR came from a woman in her thirties or forties with Graves' hyperthyroidism. Specimen: blood. This rearrangement joins TRBV5-8 to TRBJ1-4, with D hard to call. The CDR3 here is CASSFDLNSRQKLFF. The CDR3 DNA reads TGTGCCAGCAGCTTCGACCTCAATTCCCGGCAGAAACTGTTTTTT.